This TCR beta chain appears in the sequencing data of a study of shared clonotypes between healthy human individuals. Sequenced by immunoSEQ multiplex PCR; TCRdb stores in-frame clones only, minus some. Of 2,500,000 or so clones listed, more than 90% are singletons. J was trimmed by 8 bases and V by 4 bases; bases with no gene match: 5. This CDR3 spans 14 amino acids. Germline values: CDR1 MDHEN, CDR2 SYDVKM. V is TRBV28 and J is TRBJ1-4; 9 positions agree with TRBD1. The sequencing sample was made of naive CD4+ T cells sorted from blood. Described subset: CD45RA+ positively selected. This TCR derives from a man between 18 and 29 years old in good health. The CDR3 DNA follows: TGTGCCAGCAGTTGGGACAGGGTTGGCGAAAAACTGTTTTTT. It yields the protein CASSWDRVGEKLFF.